Below are 26 T cell receptor beta chains sequenced from a single sample in a study of beta chain features in type 1 diabetes. Sequenced material consisted of expressed TCRB transcripts (all of the isolated RNA was reverse transcribed). TCRdb keeps only in-frame clones here, not all; method: immunoSEQ multiplex PCR. There are fewer than 550,000 clones in the sample; roughly 10% occur only once, and 0.045% to 0.05% lies in the top ten. The sequenced sample was naive CD4+ T cells from blood. These receptors were obtained from a young woman in good health.

The chain has TRBV4-1 and TRBJ2-1; unclear D gene. Germline V gives CDR1 MGHRA, CDR2 YSYEKL. The CDR3 length is 11 residues. The germline V and J ends were trimmed by 3 bases and 7 bases, with 4 bases remaining between them. The CDR3 region is CASSHVNEQFF. The CDR3 nucleotides read TGCGCCAGCAGCCATGTGAATGAGCAGTTCTTC.

V is TRBV6-6 and J is TRBJ2-1; D possibly uses TRBD1 or TRBD2 (6 bases each). Germline V gene sequence: CDR1 MNHNY, CDR2 SVGAGI (reference sequence). The CDR3 extends over 14 amino acids. V was cut by 4 bases and J by 5 bases, with 12 bases left in between. CDR3 DNA: TGTGCCAGCAGTTTCCGGGGGCGGAACAATGAGCAGTTCTTC. This translates into CASSFRGRNNEQFF.

V and J are TRBV25-1 and TRBJ1-1; D is unresolved. Trimming cost V 5 bases and J 3 bases, with 10 bases left between them. CDR1 is MGHDK, CDR2 SYGVNS, per germline. This CDR3 is built from 13 residues. The CDR3 spells CASSKQVYTEAFF. DNA for the CDR3: TGTGCCAGCAGTAAGCAGGTTTACACTGAAGCTTTCTTT. Using reference TRBV25-1 and TRBJ1-1 for the parts outside the CDR3, the full variable domain is EADIYQTPRYLVIGTGKKITLECSQTMGHDKMYWYQQDPGMELHLIHYSYGVNSTEKGDLSSESTVSRIRTEHFPLTLESARPSHTSQYLCASSKQVYTEAFFGQGTRLTVV.

For this clone: Other DNA sequences in the same sample also yield this CDR3. The chain employs TRBV9 and TRBJ1-2; the match to TRBD1 covers 7 bases. CDR3 size: 15 residues. Losses at the gene ends were 3 bases for V and 0 bases for J; bases not matched to a gene: 5. Germline V gene sequence: CDR1 SGDLS, CDR2 YYNGEE. CDR3 coding DNA: TGTGCCAGCAGCGCCGGGACAGCCCCTAACTATGGCTACACCTTC. This translates into CASSAGTAPNYGYTF.

The V call is TRBV9, the J call TRBJ2-1; D ambiguous. Germline V lookup: CDR1 SGDLS, CDR2 YYNGEE. The CDR3 contains 15 residues. V lost 0 bases and J 0 bases, leaving 7 bases between the germline ends. CDR3 nucleotide sequence: TGTGCCAGCAGCGTAGACCCCGACTCCTACAATGAGCAGTTCTTC. This codes for CASSVDPDSYNEQFF. Drawing the rest from reference TRBV9 and TRBJ2-1, the complete variable domain is DSGVTQTPKHLITATGQRVTLRCSPRSGDLSVYWYQQSLDQGLQFLIQYYNGEERAKGNILERFSAQQFPDLHSELNLSSLELGDSALYFCASSVDPDSYNEQFFGPGTRLTVL.

The chain links TRBV4-1 to TRBJ1-2, with D unclear. Trimming took 2 bases from V and 3 from J, leaving 19 bases between them. CDR1 and CDR2 (germline): MGHRA, YSYEKL. This CDR3 region has 17 residues. The CDR3 DNA follows: TGCGCCAGCAGCCAAAGGTCCGCCGGCCCCAAGGACTATGGCTACACCTTC. This codes for CASSQRSAGPKDYGYTF.

The chain combines TRBV28 with TRBJ2-7; D tentatively reads TRBD1 or TRBD2 (6 bases each). V gave up 5 bases and J gave up 3 bases, with 11 bases separating them. The CDR3 is 13 amino acids. The germline gives CDR1 MDHEN, CDR2 SYDVKM. The CDR3 nucleotides read TGTGCCAGCAGTGCGGGACAAAACTACGAGCAGTACGTC. Its translation: CASSAGQNYEQYV.

The V gene is TRBV5-4, the J gene TRBJ1-4; D not resolved. CDR1 and CDR2 from the germline V gene are SGHNT and YYREEE (reference sequence). There are 13 residues in the CDR3. V lost 0 bases, J lost 5 bases, and 5 bases lay in between. The CDR3 nucleotides read TGTGCCAGCAGCTTGGGAGGAAATGAAAAACTGTTTTTT. As protein: CASSLGGNEKLFF.

V is TRBV18 and J is TRBJ1-1; no definite D call. The V gene's germline CDR1 is KGHSH and CDR2 LQKENI. The CDR3 contains 12 residues. V shed 2 bases and J shed 5 bases, with 6 bases lying between them. CDR3 in amino acids: CASSPGRTEAFF. For the CDR3, the DNA is TGTGCCAGCTCACCAGGTAGGACTGAAGCTTTCTTT.

This rearrangement joins TRBV29-1 to TRBJ2-5, with TRBD1 as a possible D gene (6 bases). Germline assignment: CDR1 SQVTM and CDR2 ANQGSEA. V dropped 7 bases and J dropped 2 bases, with 11 bases sitting between them. This CDR3 has 12 amino acids. CDR3 bases: TGCAGCGGAGACAGGCTGCAAGAGACCCAGTACTTC. Its translation is CSGDRLQETQYF.

The chain links TRBV30 to TRBJ1-5; unclear D gene. CDR3 length equals 13 residues. Between the trimmed V and J ends, which lost 1 base and 5 bases, there was a span of 9 bases. Germline V gene lookup returns CDR1 GTSNPN and CDR2 SVGIG (reference sequence). For the CDR3, the DNA is TGTGCCTGGAGTGGGGGATCGGATCAGCCCCAGCATTTT. As protein: CAWSGGSDQPQHF.

In nucleotides, the CDR3 is TGCAGCGCCCTCGACAGGGGGAGATACACTGAAGCTTTCTTT. Residues: CSALDRGRYTEAFF. The rearrangement joins TRBV29-1 to TRBJ1-1; 9 bases are shared with TRBD1. The CDR3 runs to 14 residues. Germline CDR1 is SQVTM and CDR2 is ANQGSEA. The junction had 9 bases not matched to a gene; V was cut back by 7 bases and J by 3 bases.

This clone was counted a few times. V and J are TRBV5-6 and TRBJ1-2; no firm D call. V dropped 4 bases and J dropped 8 bases, with 18 bases sitting between them. The CDR3 has 14 amino acids. CDR1 SGHDT and CDR2 YYEEEE come from the germline V gene. This CDR3 is CASSPRGSVEGYTF. The CDR3 DNA sequence: TGTGCCAGCAGCCCCCGTGGTTCCGTAGAGGGCTACACCTTC.

The V gene is TRBV29-1, the J gene TRBJ2-7; possibly TRBD2 for D (5 bases). The CDR3 is 15 residues long. The V gene lost 6 bases and the J gene lost 0 bases, with 18 bases spanning the gap. The germline V gene has CDR1 SQVTM and CDR2 ANQGSEA. CDR3 nucleotides: TGCAGCGTGAGGGCCTCCTTGCCGAGCTCCTACGAGCAGTACTTC. Translated: CSVRASLPSSYEQYF.

With respect to this clone: Other DNA sequences in the sample encode the same CDR3. The chain couples TRBV29-1 to TRBJ2-1; 9 bases fit TRBD1. The length of the CDR3 is 12 residues. Looked up from germline, CDR1 is SQVTM and CDR2 is ANQGSEA. V lost 7 bases and J lost 5; bases outside the gene matches: 3. In DNA, the CDR3 is TGCAGCGGGGGACAGGGTCACAATGAGCAGTTCTTC. Translated, it gives CSGGQGHNEQFF.

This clone was seen more than once but under ten times. The chain links TRBV5-4 to TRBJ1-1; 8 positions match TRBD1. This CDR3 has 14 residues. CDR1 SGHNT and CDR2 YYREEE come from the germline V gene (reference sequence). Trimming took 1 base from V and 4 from J; bases not matched to a gene: 3. CDR3 nucleotide sequence: TGTGCCAGCAGCTTGCAGGGGGCAAGCACTGAAGCTTTCTTT. Residues: CASSLQGASTEAFF.

Only a few counts were recorded for this clone. The J gene is TRBJ1-5, the V gene TRBV2; a possible D gene is TRBD1 (5 bases). Deletions cut 6 bases from V and 8 bases from J, with 17 bases between. Germline-derived CDR1 and CDR2 are SNHLY and FYNNEI. The CDR3 runs to 14 residues. In DNA, the CDR3 is TGTGCCAGCAGGGGTTCTACGAGGGGTAAGCCCCAGCATTTT. It codes for CASRGSTRGKPQHF.

The chain joins TRBV7-9 to TRBJ2-2; D remains ambiguous. The CDR3 spans 15 residues. The V end lost 3 bases, the J end lost 0 bases, and 8 bases lay between the germline ends. The germline V gene encodes CDR1 SEHNR and CDR2 FQNEAQ (reference sequence). This CDR3 is CASSFGHANTGELFF. CDR3 DNA sequence: TGTGCCAGCAGCTTTGGGCACGCGAACACCGGGGAGCTGTTTTTT. Full variable domain (missing parts from reference TRBV7-9 and TRBJ2-2): DTGVSQNPRHKITKRGQNVTFRCDPISEHNRLYWYRQTLGQGPEFLTYFQNEAQLEKSRLLSDRFSAERPKGSFSTLEIQRTEQGDSAMYLCASSFGHANTGELFFGEGSRLTVL.

This clone was counted only a few times. The chain links TRBV5-1 to TRBJ2-7, with D maybe TRBD1 (6 bases). V lost 1 base, J lost 6 bases, and 17 bases lay in between. The germline gives CDR1 SGHRS, CDR2 YFSETQ. The CDR3 is made up of 15 amino acids. As DNA, the CDR3 is TGCGCCAGCAGCTTGTCAAGTACAGGGTCTAGCGAGCAGTACTTC. Amino acid sequence: CASSLSSTGSSEQYF.

The chain joins TRBV29-1 to TRBJ1-5; 8 nucleotides align to TRBD1. The CDR3 has 14 residues. The V gene's germline CDR1 is SQVTM and CDR2 ANQGSEA. Trimming cost V 6 bases and J 5 bases; bases outside gene matches: 9. DNA of the CDR3: TGCAGCGTAGCGGGACAGGTGGGGGATCAGCCCCAGCATTTT. Translating gives CSVAGQVGDQPQHF.

V and J are TRBV5-1 and TRBJ1-4; 9 nucleotides align to TRBD1. The CDR3 totals 14 residues. The V segment lost 4 bases and the J segment 6 bases; nucleotides outside the gene matches: 4. Germline V gene lookup returns CDR1 SGHRS and CDR2 YFSETQ. Here the CDR3 DNA reads TGCGCCAGCAGCGAACAGGGGGCGTATGAAAAACTGTTTTTT. Amino acid sequence: CASSEQGAYEKLFF. The full variable domain, completed using reference TRBV5-1 and TRBJ1-4, is KAGVTQTPRYLIKTRGQQVTLSCSPISGHRSVSWYQQTPGQGLQFLFEYFSETQRNKGNFPGRFSGRQFSNSRSEMNVSTLELGDSALYLCASSEQGAYEKLFFGSGTQLSVL.

Only a few counts were recorded for this clone. The V call is TRBV9, the J call TRBJ2-3; D perhaps matches TRBD1 (6 bases). This CDR3 has 15 residues. CDR1 is SGDLS, CDR2 YYNGEE, per germline. V was pared by 3 bases and J by 6 bases, with 17 bases between. The CDR3 region is CASSGGQLRMDTQYF. CDR3 DNA sequence: TGTGCCAGCAGCGGTGGACAGCTTCGAATGGATACGCAGTATTTT.

The chain combines TRBV9 with TRBJ2-2; the D is unclear. The CDR3 contains 14 residues. Trimming took 0 bases from V and 1 from J, leaving 4 bases between them. CDR1 and CDR2 from the germline V gene are SGDLS and YYNGEE. Here the CDR3 DNA reads TGTGCCAGCAGCGTAGATTGGAACACCGGGGAGCTGTTTTTT. It yields the protein CASSVDWNTGELFF.

This clone was observed a few times. The chain carries TRBV28 and TRBJ1-1, with D tentatively TRBD1 (6 bases). This CDR3 contains 16 residues. V lost 6 bases, J lost 1 base, and 18 bases lay in between. Germline loops: CDR1 MDHEN, CDR2 SYDVKM. The CDR3 is CASSHTRGTPNTEAFF. CDR3 coding DNA: TGTGCCAGCAGCCACACCAGAGGGACACCGAACACTGAAGCTTTCTTT.

This sequence joins TRBV6-5 and TRBJ1-2; D gene ambiguous. Germline CDR1 is MNHEY and CDR2 is SVGAGI. Trimming left V 7 bases short and J 8 bases short, with 20 bases between. The CDR3 runs to 14 residues. CDR3 DNA: TGTGCCAGCATCAGATACGGAAGTTCGAAGGGCTACACCTTC. Residues: CASIRYGSSKGYTF.

This clone was counted between two and nine times. This rearrangement joins TRBV29-1 to TRBJ2-2; D is unresolved. The CDR3 loop spans 13 amino acids. The V and J ends lost 4 bases and 2 bases respectively, with 8 bases between them. In germline, CDR1 is SQVTM, CDR2 ANQGSEA. This chain's CDR3 is CSVAWTNTGELFF. In nucleotides, the CDR3 is TGCAGCGTTGCTTGGACCAACACCGGGGAGCTGTTTTTT.